This TCR beta chain appears in the sequencing data of a study of blood T cell repertoires in COVID-19. With 0 bases removed from V and 4 bases from J, the gap between germline ends came to 17 bases. Germline CDR1 SGHRS, CDR2 YFSETQ. The CDR3 is made up of 17 amino acids. TCRdb keeps only in-frame clones here, not all; method: immunoSEQ multiplex PCR. This table has about 200,000 clones, about 80% appearing once. This clonotype was obtained from a man aged 35 to 55 who had recovered from COVID-19. The source material was PBMCs or T cells enriched from blood (not recorded which). The chain combines TRBV5-1 with TRBJ1-3; no clear D gene. The CDR3: CASSLEARVSGGNTIYF. CDR3 bases: TGCGCCAGCAGCTTGGAAGCTCGGGTGTCGGGGGGAAACACCATATATTTT.